What follows are 5 T cell receptor beta chains derived from one specimen sequenced in a study of cytomegalovirus exposure and HLA in healthy donors. Here immunoSEQ multiplex PCR was the method, and the copy in TCRdb shows in-frame clones only, minus some. The repertoire holds roughly 71,000 clones, less than 95% seen once, with 0.55% to 0.65% in the top ten. Sequencing was carried out using PBMCs. These receptors were collected from a woman aged 18-29 years in good health and CMV-seronegative.

A single count supports this clone. The rearrangement joins TRBV14 to TRBJ2-1; 7 bases line up with TRBD1. This CDR3 comprises 14 residues. With V trimmed by 3 bases and J by 6 bases, 5 bases remained unmatched. Germline-derived CDR1 and CDR2 are SGHDN and FVKESK. In DNA form, the CDR3 reads TGTGCCAGCAGCCAGACAGGGAGTTTCAATGAGCAGTTCTTC. Translating gives CASSQTGSFNEQFF. The full variable domain, its missing parts supplied by reference TRBV14 and TRBJ2-1, is EAGVTQFPSHSVIEKGQTVTLRCDPISGHDNLYWYRRVMGKEIKFLLHFVKESKQDESGMPNNRFLAERTGGTYSTLKVQPAELEDSGVYFCASSQTGSFNEQFFGPGTRLTVL.

The V gene is TRBV4-1, the J gene TRBJ2-1; 15 positions agree with TRBD2. CDR3 length equals 18 residues. The V and J ends lost 4 bases and 8 bases, in that order; junction bases with no gene match: 12. Looked up from germline, CDR1 is MGHRA and CDR2 is YSYEKL. The CDR3 DNA is TGCGCCAGCAGCCCCCGGACTAGCGGGGGGGCCCTTAGGGATGAGCAGTTCTTC. This codes for CASSPRTSGGALRDEQFF.

The genes are TRBV28 and TRBJ1-1; D gene uncertain. Trimming left V 5 bases short and J 0 bases short, with 7 bases between. The CDR3 is 13 amino acids. From germline, CDR1 is MDHEN and CDR2 SYDVKM. As DNA, the CDR3 is TGTGCCAGCAGTACGAACATGAACACTGAAGCTTTCTTT. The encoded protein is CASSTNMNTEAFF.

The chain recombines TRBV18 with TRBJ2-3; TRBD1 might be the D (5 bases). CDR1 is KGHSH and CDR2 is LQKENI in the germline V gene. The CDR3 spans 19 residues. The V and J ends lost 1 base and 0 bases respectively, with 20 bases between them. The CDR3 sequence: CASSPRLTDPSSSTDTQYF. The CDR3 nucleotides are TGTGCCAGCTCACCACGCTTGACAGACCCATCTTCTAGCACAGATACGCAGTATTTT.

This clone has more than one count but fewer than ten. This chain uses TRBV6-4 with TRBJ1-6, with a weak D call TRBD1 (6 bases). This CDR3 is 13 amino acids long. Deletions cut 4 bases from V and 7 bases from J, with 8 bases between. In germline, CDR1 is MRHNA, CDR2 SNTAGT. CDR3 residues: CASSAGTNSPLHF. The CDR3 DNA reads TGTGCCAGCAGTGCCGGGACAAATTCACCCCTCCACTTT.